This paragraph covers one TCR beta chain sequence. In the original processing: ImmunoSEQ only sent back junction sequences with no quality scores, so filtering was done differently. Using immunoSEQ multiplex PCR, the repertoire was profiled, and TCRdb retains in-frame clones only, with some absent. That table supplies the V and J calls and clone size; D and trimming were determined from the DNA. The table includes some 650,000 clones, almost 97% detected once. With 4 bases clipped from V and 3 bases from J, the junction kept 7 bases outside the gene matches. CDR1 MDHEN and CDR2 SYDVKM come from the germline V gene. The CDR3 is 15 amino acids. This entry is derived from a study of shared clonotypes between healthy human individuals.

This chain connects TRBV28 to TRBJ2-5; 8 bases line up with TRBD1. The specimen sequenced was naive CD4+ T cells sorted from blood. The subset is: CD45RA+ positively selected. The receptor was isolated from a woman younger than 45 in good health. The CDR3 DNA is TGTGCCAGCAGTTCGAAGACAGGGGAGGAAGAGACCCAGTACTTC. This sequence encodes CASSSKTGEEETQYF.